This is a list of T cell receptor beta chains from one sample in a study of T cells in Graves' hyperthyroidism and ophthalmopathy. TCRdb ran MiXCR on the multiplex PCR reads and lists one entry per CDR3 protein. In the table there are about 360,000 distinct CDR3 sequences, under 20% of which are singletons. Sample: blood. The receptors derive from a woman aged 18-29 years with Graves' hyperthyroidism. CDR3s include the opening cysteine and the closing phenylalanine or tryptophan. A D gene is named only where the DNA matches it firmly. For some rows the clone size is stated as once, few or many, or as a class when expanded; others skip it.

j_call	clone_size	v_call	d_call	cdr3_nt	cdr3_aa
TRBJ1-5	many	TRBV24-1	.	TGTGCCACCAGTGATTTGGACAGTTATCAGCCCCAGCATTTT	CATSDLDSYQPQHF
TRBJ2-5	many	TRBV27	.	TGTGCCAGCAGTCGGACAGCCTGGGGAGAGACCCAGTACTTC	CASSRTAWGETQYF
TRBJ2-6	many	TRBV5-6	.	TGTGCCAGCAGCTTACTGGGGGCTGGTGGGGCCAACGTCCTGACTTTC	CASSLLGAGGANVLTF
TRBJ2-2	many	TRBV20-1	.	TGCAGTGCCACAAACACCGGGGAGCTGTTTTTT	CSATNTGELFF
TRBJ2-7	many	TRBV2	.	TGTGCCAGCAGCCCGGGTAGAGTCTCCTACGAGCAGTACTTC	CASSPGRVSYEQYF
TRBJ2-7	.	TRBV12-3/TRBV12-4	TRBD2	TGTGCCAGCAGCGGGGGGGACCCGCCGACCTCCTACGATCAGTACTTC	CASSGGDPPTSYDQYF
TRBJ1-1	many	TRBV20-1	TRBD1	TGCAGTGCCAGGCGGGACAGGGGCACTGAAGCTTTCTTT	CSARRDRGTEAFF
TRBJ1-1	many	TRBV6-1	.	TGTGCCAGCAGCCCTCTTGGGGAGAACACTGAAGCTTTCTTT	CASSPLGENTEAFF
TRBJ2-7	many	TRBV30	.	TGTGCCTGGAGAACCTCTTTCTACGAGCAGTACTTC	CAWRTSFYEQYF
TRBJ1-2	many	TRBV12-3/TRBV12-4	TRBD1	TGTGCCAGCAGCAACGGACAGGGGGCTGGAGGCTACACCTTC	CASSNGQGAGGYTF
TRBJ1-2	many	TRBV27	TRBD1	TGTGCCAGCAGTTCGGTCGACAGGGCTCAGTATGGCTACACCTTC	CASSSVDRAQYGYTF
TRBJ1-1	many	TRBV7-9	.	TGTGCCAGCAGATGGGGAGGAGGGGCCACTGAAGCTTTCTTT	CASRWGGGATEAFF
TRBJ2-7	many	TRBV20-1	TRBD2	TGCAGTGCTAGAGACACGGGGGGGGCCTACGAGCAGTACTTC	CSARDTGGAYEQYF
TRBJ1-5	many	TRBV20-1	TRBD1	TGCAGTGCGGGGACAGTTTATAGCAATCAGCCCCAGCATTTT	CSAGTVYSNQPQHF
TRBJ1-5	many	TRBV6-1	TRBD1	TGTGCCAGCAGTGAGGACAGGACTATCCGCAATCAGCCCCAGCATTTT	CASSEDRTIRNQPQHF
TRBJ2-6	many	TRBV30	.	TGTGCCTGGAGTCCAACAGGTTGGTCTGGGGCCAACGTCCTGACTTTC	CAWSPTGWSGANVLTF
TRBJ1-1	many	TRBV7-2	.	TGTGCCAGGGGGGGAGGCCAGTTGAACACTGAAGCTTTCTTT	CARGGGQLNTEAFF
TRBJ2-5	many	TRBV2	TRBD1	TGTGCCAGCACGCCTCGGACAGGGTCGGAGGAGACCCAGTACTTC	CASTPRTGSEETQYF
TRBJ2-3	many	TRBV30	.	TGTGCCTGGAGCACAGGTGGGGATACGCAGTATTTT	CAWSTGGDTQYF
TRBJ1-1	many	TRBV5-4	.	TGTGCCAGCAGCTTGGCCCGGGGGTCTACGATGAACACTGAAGCTTTCTTT	CASSLARGSTMNTEAFF
TRBJ1-2	many	TRBV7-2	.	TGTGCCAGCAGCTTAACTGACAGTCACGATGGCTACACCTTC	CASSLTDSHDGYTF
TRBJ1-1	many	TRBV20-1	.	TGCAGTGCTAGAGATACGGGGGGCACTGAAGCTTTCTTT	CSARDTGGTEAFF
TRBJ1-2	.	TRBV19	TRBD1	TGTGCCAGTAGTGTGACAGGGACGGAGGGCTACACCTTC	CASSVTGTEGYTF
TRBJ2-3	.	TRBV7-9	.	TGTGCCAGCAGCCGATCGCAGGGGGATACGCAGTATTTT	CASSRSQGDTQYF
TRBJ2-5	many	TRBV13	.	TGTGCCAGCAGCTTCCGCAGGGGCCAAGAGACCCAGTACTTC	CASSFRRGQETQYF
TRBJ2-7	many	TRBV6-1	TRBD2	TGTGCCAGCACACGGGACTACCCCTACGAGCAGTACTTC	CASTRDYPYEQYF
TRBJ2-3	few	TRBV6-1	TRBD2	TGTGCCAGCAGTGAAGCTAGCGGGGGGGCCACAGATACGCAGTATTTT	CASSEASGGATDTQYF
TRBJ1-1	many	TRBV20-1	.	TGCAGTGCTAGAGATAAAGACCAGATGAACACTGAAGCTTTCTTT	CSARDKDQMNTEAFF
TRBJ2-2	many	TRBV6-1	TRBD2	TGTGCCAGCAGGCACACGGGGGGGCCCACCGGGGAGCTGTTTTTT	CASRHTGGPTGELFF